These 26 T cell receptor beta chains were all obtained from the same sample, sequenced in a study of T cell changes during pregnancy in multiple sclerosis. Clones were sequenced by immunoSEQ multiplex PCR, and TCRdb holds only the in-frame ones, with some missing. The sample has around 42,000 clones, around 90% seen once. Sequencing used CD4+ T cells from peripheral blood mononuclear cells, obtained before pregnancy. All receptors derive from a female donor with multiple sclerosis, enrolled in a pregnancy study.

The chain links TRBV29-1 to TRBJ1-1; 9 nucleotides align to TRBD1. V lost 7 bases, J lost 3 bases, and 3 bases stayed unmatched. The CDR3 length is 12 residues. CDR1 SQVTM and CDR2 ANQGSEA come from the germline V gene. The DNA of the CDR3 is TGCAGCGCAAGACAGGGGGACACTGAAGCTTTCTTT. Its translation: CSARQGDTEAFF.

V gene TRBV18 combines with J gene TRBJ2-5, with TRBD1 matching over 7 bases. The CDR3 covers 16 residues. V lost 6 bases and J lost 4; bases outside the gene matches: 14. Germline V lookup: CDR1 KGHSH, CDR2 LQKENI. CDR3: CASSLEPGQQIETQYF. The CDR3 nucleotides are TGTGCCAGCTCGCTCGAACCGGGACAGCAAATAGAGACCCAGTACTTC. Drawing the rest from reference TRBV18 and TRBJ2-5, the complete variable domain is NAGVMQNPRHLVRRRGQEARLRCSPMKGHSHVYWYRQLPEEGLKFMVYLQKENIIDESGMPKERFSAEFPKEGPSILRIQQVVRGDSAAYFCASSLEPGQQIETQYFGPGTRLLVL.

The chain is built from TRBV6-5 and TRBJ1-5; 9 nucleotides line up with TRBD1. There are 15 residues in the CDR3. V gave up 6 bases and J gave up 2 bases; unmatched junction bases: 5. Looked up from germline, CDR1 is MNHEY and CDR2 is SVGAGI. The CDR3 DNA reads TGTGCCAGCAGCCGGGACAGGGCGCGCAATCAGCCCCAGCATTTT. This encodes CASSRDRARNQPQHF.

The rearrangement joins TRBV7-2 to TRBJ2-3; D not certain. Germline CDR1 reads SGHTA; CDR2 reads FQGNSA. There are 15 residues in the CDR3. The V gene lost 3 bases and the J gene lost 1 base, with 11 bases spanning the gap. The CDR3: CASSFILGGTDTQYF. CDR3 DNA: TGTGCCAGCAGCTTTATCCTAGGAGGCACAGATACGCAGTATTTT.

The chain has TRBV29-1 and TRBJ2-7; the match to TRBD1 covers 11 bases. The CDR3 loop spans 15 amino acids. Looked up from germline, CDR1 is SQVTM and CDR2 is ANQGSEA. V shed 6 bases and J 3 bases; nucleotides not matched to a gene: 10. DNA of the CDR3: TGCAGCGTCGTTCGGACAGGGGGCGGAAACTACGAGCAGTACTTC. Amino acid sequence: CSVVRTGGGNYEQYF.

This clone showed up just once. V and J are TRBV7-2 and TRBJ1-4; TRBD1 is a possible D gene (5 bases). V lost 3 bases and J lost 3, with 14 bases in between. The CDR3 runs to 16 residues. Germline lookup yields CDR1 SGHTA and CDR2 FQGNSA. The CDR3 loop is CASSFFTGHSNEKLFF. The CDR3 bases are TGTGCCAGCAGCTTTTTTACCGGACACTCTAATGAAAAACTGTTTTTT.

The chain has TRBV19 and TRBJ1-1; 10 bases are shared with TRBD1. V lost 7 bases to trimming and J lost 1 base; unmatched junction nucleotides: 3. CDR3 length: 14 residues. Germline lookup yields CDR1 LNHDA and CDR2 SQIVND (reference sequence). The CDR3 DNA reads as TGTGCCAGTATTTGGACAGGGGGGAACACTGAAGCTTTCTTT. Protein sequence: CASIWTGGNTEAFF.

The chain recombines TRBV7-8 with TRBJ2-2; D may be TRBD2 (5 bases). CDR1 is SGHVS, CDR2 FQNEAQ, per germline. Trimming took 0 bases from V and 2 from J, leaving 13 bases between them. This CDR3 contains 17 residues. In DNA, the CDR3 is TGTGCCAGCAGCTTAGCGGCGGGCAGGCCCAACACCGGGGAGCTGTTTTTT. Translating gives CASSLAAGRPNTGELFF.

This chain connects TRBV11-3 to TRBJ2-2; 7 positions agree with TRBD2. J was trimmed by 7 bases and V by 5 bases; bases with no gene match: 1. The CDR3 consists of 12 residues. CDR1 and CDR2 (germline): SGHNT, YENEEA. The CDR3 here is CASSRGGGELFF. CDR3 coding DNA: TGTGCCAGCAGCCGCGGGGGCGGGGAGCTGTTTTTT.

This chain joins TRBV6-4 and TRBJ2-1; 9 bases are a match to TRBD2. Germline values: CDR1 MRHNA, CDR2 SNTAGT. The J segment lost 0 bases and the V segment lost 5 bases, leaving 5 bases of the junction unmatched. The CDR3 spans 16 residues. The CDR3 loop is CASSRSAGGSYNEQFF. The CDR3 DNA reads as TGTGCCAGCAGTAGGTCAGCGGGGGGCTCCTACAATGAGCAGTTCTTC.

V usage is TRBV9 and J usage is TRBJ1-2, with 8 bases matching TRBD1. Germline V CDR1 and CDR2: SGDLS, YYNGEE. The CDR3 sequence is 14 residues long. The ends lost 0 bases at V and 4 bases at J; junction bases unmatched: 2. The CDR3: CASSVGGQVYGYTF. The CDR3 DNA sequence: TGTGCCAGCAGCGTAGGGGGACAGGTCTATGGCTACACCTTC.

In this sample, this clone turned up once. The J gene is TRBJ2-3, the V gene TRBV5-8, with 9 nucleotides matching TRBD2. The V and J ends lost 6 bases and 4 bases, in that order; junction bases with no gene match: 12. Germline CDR1 is SGHTS and CDR2 is YDEGEE. The CDR3 covers 16 residues. The CDR3 region has the DNA TGTGCCAGCACCACACCGCTAGCGGGGAGGCCAGATACGCAGTATTTT. It translates to CASTTPLAGRPDTQYF. The full variable domain, rest sourced from reference TRBV5-8 and TRBJ2-3, is EAGVTQSPTHLIKTRGQQATLRCSPISGHTSVYWYQQALGLGLQFLLWYDEGEERNRGNFPPRFSGRQFPNYSSELNVNALELEDSALYLCASTTPLAGRPDTQYFGPGTRLTVL.

The chain carries TRBV2 and TRBJ1-4; 7 positions agree with TRBD1. The ends lost 6 bases at V and 5 bases at J; junction bases unmatched: 9. The CDR3 length is 15 residues. Germline loops: CDR1 SNHLY, CDR2 FYNNEI. The CDR3 reads CASSARTGLNEKLFF. As DNA, the CDR3 is TGTGCCAGCAGCGCCCGGACAGGTCTGAATGAAAAACTGTTTTTT.

The chain employs TRBV4-1 and TRBJ2-5; D is possibly TRBD2 (5 bases). The CDR3 covers 14 residues. The germline gives CDR1 MGHRA, CDR2 YSYEKL. V lost 5 bases and J 5 bases, leaving 15 bases between the germline ends. The CDR3 region has the DNA TGCGCCAGCAGCTACCCCGAGGGCCGGGAGACCCAGTACTTC. Translated, it gives CASSYPEGRETQYF.

The chain links TRBV7-2 to TRBJ2-2; D call uncertain. CDR3 length: 14 residues. Germline lookup yields CDR1 SGHTA and CDR2 FQGNSA. V lost 6 bases and J 7 bases, leaving 15 bases between the germline ends. DNA of the CDR3: TGTGCCAGCAGACTCGCTAGTGTGTACGGGGAGCTGTTTTTT. It translates to CASRLASVYGELFF.

This chain joins TRBV7-3 and TRBJ2-2; TRBD1 aligns across 7 bases. The CDR3 spans 16 residues. The junction had 6 bases not matched to a gene; V was cut back by 5 bases and J by 0 bases. Per the germline V gene, CDR1 is SGHTA and CDR2 is FQGTGA. CDR3 region: CASSAATGTNTGELFF. The CDR3 DNA reads as TGTGCCAGCAGCGCCGCGACAGGGACGAACACCGGGGAGCTGTTTTTT.

The rearrangement links TRBV5-1 to TRBJ1-1, with 8 bases lining up with TRBD1. J lost 4 bases, V lost 0 bases, and 2 bases had no gene match. Looked up from germline, CDR1 is SGHRS and CDR2 is YFSETQ. The CDR3 is 14 amino acids. DNA for the CDR3: TGCGCCAGCAGCTTGGACAGGGGGAGCACTGAAGCTTTCTTT. Translation: CASSLDRGSTEAFF.

The CDR3 region has the DNA TGTGCCAGTAGTCCCCAGGCGAGCGGGGGGGCCTACGAGCAGTACTTC. Translating it yields CASSPQASGGAYEQYF. The rearrangement joins TRBV19 to TRBJ2-7; 10 bases match TRBD2. The V gene's germline CDR1 is LNHDA and CDR2 SQIVND (reference sequence). Unmatched junction bases numbered 9, after V lost 5 bases and J lost 2 bases. The CDR3 consists of 16 residues.

The genes are TRBV6-5 and TRBJ1-4, with 7 positions matching TRBD1. With V trimmed by 0 bases and J by 13 bases, 8 bases remained unmatched. The CDR3 consists of 14 residues. Germline CDR1 MNHEY, CDR2 SVGAGI. CDR3 loop: CASSYSPTGMSLFF. CDR3 DNA: TGTGCCAGCAGTTACTCACCGACAGGGATGTCACTGTTTTTT.

This rearrangement joins TRBV30 to TRBJ2-7; tentative D call: TRBD1 (6 bases). The CDR3 spans 14 residues. Germline assignment: CDR1 GTSNPN and CDR2 SVGIG (reference sequence). V shed 2 bases and J shed 5 bases, with 16 bases lying between them. The CDR3 reads CAWSRQGRGNEQYF. Written as DNA, the CDR3 is TGTGCCTGGAGTAGGCAGGGGCGAGGGAACGAGCAGTACTTC.

The chain recombines TRBV4-3 with TRBJ1-2; D gene ambiguous. The CDR3 is 16 residues long. V was clipped by 0 bases and J by 5 bases, with 16 bases between them. Germline V gene data show CDR1 as LGHNA and CDR2 as YSLEER. The CDR3 DNA reads TGCGCCAGCAGCCAAGATTTGATCTCTTCGGGTTATGGCTACACCTTC. Protein: CASSQDLISSGYGYTF.

There are a few counts of this clone. This rearrangement joins TRBV7-9 to TRBJ1-1; TRBD1 aligns across 11 bases. CDR1 and CDR2 (germline): SEHNR, FQNEAQ (reference sequence). This CDR3 spans 13 amino acids. Losses at the gene ends were 5 bases for V and 11 bases for J; bases not matched to a gene: 7. CDR3 DNA: TGTGCCAGCAGCATTCGGGACAGGGGGGAGGCTTTCTTT. Translation: CASSIRDRGEAFF.

The chain combines TRBV10-3 with TRBJ1-2; TRBD1 is a possible D gene (6 bases). This CDR3 is 16 amino acids long. In germline, CDR1 is ENHRY, CDR2 SYGVKD. Trimming shortened V by 3 bases and J by 4 bases, and 18 bases separated the two germline ends. CDR3 loop: CAISDGWTAKSYGYTF. CDR3 DNA: TGTGCCATCAGTGATGGTTGGACAGCTAAAAGCTATGGCTACACCTTC.

V usage is TRBV6-1 and J usage is TRBJ2-3, with TRBD2 matching 11 bases. Looked up from germline, CDR1 is MNHNS and CDR2 is SASEGT. V lost 8 bases, J lost 4 bases, and 8 bases stayed unmatched. The CDR3 loop spans 15 amino acids. The CDR3 coding sequence is TGTGCCAGCTCGCCCTTAGCGGGGGGGCCAGATACGCAGTATTTT. Translating gives CASSPLAGGPDTQYF.

The V gene is TRBV21-1, the J gene TRBJ2-7; TRBD1, the table's D call, was not compared with the DNA. TRBV21-1 is a pseudogene. The CDR3 covers 17 residues. The CDR3 loop reads CASSSFMGQGEIYEQYF. In DNA, the CDR3 is TGTGCCAGCAGCTCTTTTATGGGACAGGGGGAGATCTACGAGCAGTACTTC.

The chain employs TRBV4-2 and TRBJ2-4; 9 nucleotides align to TRBD1. Germline CDR1 is LGHNA and CDR2 is YNFKEQ. Trimming at V came to 1 base and at J to 0 bases, leaving 4 bases not matched to a gene. This CDR3 has 17 amino acids. CDR3 sequence (DNA): TGTGCCAGCAGCCAAGGTGGACAGGGGCTAGCCAAAAACATTCAGTACTTC. Residues: CASSQGGQGLAKNIQYF.